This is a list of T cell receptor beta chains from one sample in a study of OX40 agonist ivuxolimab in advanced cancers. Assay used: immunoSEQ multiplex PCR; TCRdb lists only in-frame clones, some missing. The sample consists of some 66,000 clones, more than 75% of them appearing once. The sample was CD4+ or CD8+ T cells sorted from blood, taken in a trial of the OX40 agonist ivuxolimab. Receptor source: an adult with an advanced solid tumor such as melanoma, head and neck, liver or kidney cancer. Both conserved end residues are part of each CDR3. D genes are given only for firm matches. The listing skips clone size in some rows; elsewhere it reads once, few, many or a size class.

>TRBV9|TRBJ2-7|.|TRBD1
CASSEGTGNSYEQYF
TGTGCCAGCAGTGAAGGGACAGGGAACTCCTACGAGCAGTACTTC
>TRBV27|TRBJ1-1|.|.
CASSLTAKNTEAFF
TGTGCCAGCAGTTTGACAGCGAAGAACACTGAAGCTTTCTTT
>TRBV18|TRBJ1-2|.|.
CASSPPGPTYGYTF
TGTGCCAGCTCACCACCGGGGCCAACCTATGGCTACACCTTC
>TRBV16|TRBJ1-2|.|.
CASSQSDSNYGYTF
TGTGCCAGCAGCCAATCGGACAGCAACTATGGCTACACCTTC
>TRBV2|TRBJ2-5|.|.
CASSRSPEETQYF
TGTGCCAGCAGTCGGTCACCAGAAGAGACCCAGTACTTC
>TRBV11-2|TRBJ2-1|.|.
CASSYYNEQFF
TGTGCCAGCAGCTACTACAATGAGCAGTTCTTC
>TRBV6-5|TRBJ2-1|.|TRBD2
CASITLAGQGEQFF
TGTGCCAGCATCACCCTAGCGGGGCAAGGCGAGCAGTTCTTC
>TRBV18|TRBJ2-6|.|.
CASSPPNYPVVGANVLTF
TGTGCCAGCTCACCACCCAACTACCCAGTAGTGGGGGCCAACGTCCTGACTTTC
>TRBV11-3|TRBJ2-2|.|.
CASSLMWRGRTGELFF
TGTGCCAGCAGCTTGATGTGGCGCGGTCGCACCGGGGAGCTGTTTTTT
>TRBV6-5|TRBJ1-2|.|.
CASSYSGRVNYGYTF
TGTGCCAGCAGTTACTCCGGCAGGGTAAACTATGGCTACACCTTC
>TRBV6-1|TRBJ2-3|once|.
CASDQHGGTDTQYF
TGTGCCAGCGACCAACATGGGGGCACAGATACGCAGTATTTT
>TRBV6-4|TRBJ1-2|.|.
CASSDQGGRANGYTF
TGTGCCAGCAGTGACCAAGGTGGCAGGGCTAATGGCTACACCTTC
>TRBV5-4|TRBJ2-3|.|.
CASSSAKRVGDTQYF
TGTGCCAGCAGCTCTGCAAAGCGGGTGGGAGATACGCAGTATTTT
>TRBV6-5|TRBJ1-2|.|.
CASSTTGSYGYTF
TGTGCCAGCAGTACTACAGGGAGCTATGGCTACACCTTC
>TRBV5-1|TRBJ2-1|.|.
CASSLGASSYNEQFF
TGCGCCAGCAGCTTGGGGGCAAGCTCCTACAATGAGCAGTTCTTC
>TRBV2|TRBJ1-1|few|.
CASSWFQLNTEAFF
TGTGCCAGCAGTTGGTTCCAGTTAAACACTGAAGCTTTCTTT
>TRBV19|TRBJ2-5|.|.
CASTDDGRLETQYF
TGTGCCAGTACGGATGATGGGAGGTTGGAGACCCAGTACTTC
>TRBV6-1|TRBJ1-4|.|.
CASSVTFGPGGEKLFF
TGTGCCAGCAGTGTGACCTTTGGGCCTGGTGGTGAAAAACTGTTTTTT
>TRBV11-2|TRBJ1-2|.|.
CASSLAEETPRVGTF
TGTGCCAGCAGCTTAGCGGAGGAAACCCCAAGGGTAGGCACCTTC
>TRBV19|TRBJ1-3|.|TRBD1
CASSLTGTGGGNTIYF
TGTGCCAGTAGTCTAACCGGGACAGGGGGCGGAAACACCATATATTTT
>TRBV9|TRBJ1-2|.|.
CASSVEEGGYTF
TGTGCCAGCAGCGTAGAGGAAGGTGGCTACACCTTC
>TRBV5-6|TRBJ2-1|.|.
CASSRATSYNEQFF
TGTGCCAGCAGCAGGGCTACCTCCTACAATGAGCAGTTCTTC
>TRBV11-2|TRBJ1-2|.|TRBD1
CASSPDRGKMYGYTF
TGTGCCAGCAGCCCCGACAGGGGGAAAATGTATGGCTACACCTTC
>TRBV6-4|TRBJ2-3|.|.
CASSDRGGDTQYF
TGTGCCAGCAGTGATAGGGGAGGAGATACGCAGTATTTT
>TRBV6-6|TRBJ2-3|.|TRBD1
CASRDRGRSTDTQYF
TGTGCCAGCAGGGACAGGGGGCGAAGCACAGATACGCAGTATTTT
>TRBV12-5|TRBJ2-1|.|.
CASRARLTSYNEQFF
TGTGCTAGTCGAGCCAGGCTAACCTCCTACAATGAGCAGTTCTTC
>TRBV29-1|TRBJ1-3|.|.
CSPGEGPLSGNTIYF
TGCAGCCCCGGAGAAGGGCCGCTCTCTGGAAACACCATATATTTT
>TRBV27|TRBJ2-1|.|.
CASMSTARYNEQFF
TGTGCCAGCATGAGTACGGCCAGATACAATGAGCAGTTCTTC
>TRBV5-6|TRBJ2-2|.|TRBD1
CASSGTGDTGELFF
TGTGCCAGCAGCGGGACAGGGGACACCGGGGAGCTGTTTTTT
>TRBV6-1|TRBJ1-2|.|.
CASSVGRIYGYTF
TGTGCCAGCAGTGTGGGACGGATCTATGGCTACACCTTC
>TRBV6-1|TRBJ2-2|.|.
CASSENGSGELFF
TGTGCCAGCAGTGAAAACGGTTCCGGGGAGCTGTTTTTT
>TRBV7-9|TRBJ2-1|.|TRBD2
CASSLLAGGGEQFF
TGTGCCAGCAGCCTACTAGCGGGGGGAGGGGAGCAGTTCTTC
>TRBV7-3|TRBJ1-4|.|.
CASSLRGLPNEKLFF
TGTGCCAGCAGCTTAAGAGGGTTGCCTAATGAAAAACTGTTTTTT
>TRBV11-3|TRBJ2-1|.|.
CASRGEGNEQFF
TGTGCCAGCAGGGGAGAAGGAAATGAGCAGTTCTTC
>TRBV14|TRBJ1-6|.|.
CASSQVRLSGNSPLHF
TGTGCCAGCAGCCAAGTCAGGCTTTCGGGAAATTCACCCCTCCACTTT
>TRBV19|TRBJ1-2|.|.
CASSMGVANYGYTF
TGTGCCAGTAGTATGGGGGTAGCTAACTATGGCTACACCTTC
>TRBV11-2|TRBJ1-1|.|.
CASSRSLNTEAFF
TGTGCCAGCAGCCGGAGCCTGAACACTGAAGCTTTCTTT
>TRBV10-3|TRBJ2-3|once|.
CAIKTKVGTDTQYF
TGTGCCATCAAGACAAAAGTAGGCACAGATACGCAGTATTTT
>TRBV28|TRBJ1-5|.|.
CASTRTFNQPQHF
TGTGCCAGCACCCGGACATTTAATCAGCCCCAGCATTTT
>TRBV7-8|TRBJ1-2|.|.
CASSPSGDGENYGYTF
TGTGCCAGCAGCCCTAGTGGGGACGGCGAGAACTATGGCTACACCTTC
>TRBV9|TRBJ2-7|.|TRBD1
CASSVAGQGLVNEQYF
TGTGCCAGCAGCGTAGCTGGACAGGGGTTGGTGAACGAGCAGTACTTC
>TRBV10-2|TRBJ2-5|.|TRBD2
CASSDMGLAAQETQYF
TGCGCCAGCAGTGACATGGGACTAGCGGCTCAAGAGACCCAGTACTTC
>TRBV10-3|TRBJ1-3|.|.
CAISDPSSGNTIYF
TGTGCCATCAGTGACCCCAGCTCTGGAAACACCATATATTTT
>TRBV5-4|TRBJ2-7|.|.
CASSLPRAPYEQYF
TGTGCCAGCAGCTTGCCCAGGGCACCCTACGAGCAGTACTTC
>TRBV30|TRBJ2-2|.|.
CAWTPGTGELFF
TGTGCCTGGACCCCGGGGACCGGGGAGCTGTTTTTT
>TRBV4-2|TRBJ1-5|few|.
CASSQADVQPQHF
TGTGCCAGCAGCCAAGCGGACGTCCAGCCCCAGCATTTT
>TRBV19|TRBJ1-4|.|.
CASTTSGPNEKLFF
TGTGCCAGTACTACCTCCGGCCCGAATGAAAAACTGTTTTTT
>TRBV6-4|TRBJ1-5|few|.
CASSAGILLSGNQPQHF
TGTGCCAGCAGCGCTGGCATTCTACTATCAGGGAATCAGCCCCAGCATTTT
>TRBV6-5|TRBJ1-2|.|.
CASSYEAGTRGYTF
TGTGCCAGCAGTTACGAGGCAGGGACGAGGGGCTACACCTTC
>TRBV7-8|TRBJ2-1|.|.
CASSLWGVRGNEQFF
TGTGCCAGCAGCTTATGGGGGGTTAGGGGGAATGAGCAGTTCTTC
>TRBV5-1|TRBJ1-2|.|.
CASQEALGGYGYTF
TGCGCCAGCCAGGAGGCACTAGGGGGCTATGGCTACACCTTC
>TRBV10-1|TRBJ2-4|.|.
CASSKAPENIQCF
TGCGCCAGCAGCAAAGCTCCGGAAAACATTCAGTGCTTC
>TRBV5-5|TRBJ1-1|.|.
CASSLGPMNTEAFF
TGTGCCAGCAGCTTGGGCCCGATGAACACTGAAGCTTTCTTT
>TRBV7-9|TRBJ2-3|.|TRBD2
CASSSSGGATDTQYF
TGTGCCAGCAGCTCTAGCGGGGGGGCCACAGATACGCAGTATTTT
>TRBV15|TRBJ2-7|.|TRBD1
CATSRAQGAAYEQYF
TGTGCCACCAGCAGAGCCCAGGGGGCTGCCTACGAGCAGTACTTC
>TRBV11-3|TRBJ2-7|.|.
CASSLGASPEQYF
TGTGCCAGCAGCTTAGGGGCTAGCCCCGAGCAGTACTTC
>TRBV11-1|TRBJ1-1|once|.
CASSLGQLREAFF
TGTGCCAGCAGCTTAGGACAGTTACGCGAAGCTTTCTTT